Reported below is one TCR beta chain. What it recognizes is unknown. These data originate in a study of CD8 T cells in ankylosing spondylitis. General study findings and limits: Earlier literature documents some of the motif variants in reactive arthritis synovial fluid and blood. A TCR beta motif of about eight highly homologous variants appeared characteristic of ankylosing spondylitis blood. Peripheral blood held disease-linked clones only at relatively low frequency, and these were CD8+. As reported, disease-linked clones showed significant enrichment in matched ankylosing spondylitis synovial fluid.

Scientists made TCR beta libraries using quantitative 5'-RACE with molecular barcodes. TCRdb redid the calling of the 5' RACE reads with MiXCR, one entry per CDR3 protein. The table records fewer than 650,000 distinct CDR3 sequences, over 9.5% of them present only once. The CDR3 contains 14 residues. CDR1 and CDR2 from the germline V gene are DFQATT and SNEGSKA (reference sequence). The V and J ends lost 6 bases and 7 bases respectively, with 20 bases between them. Sequencing used blood, either unsorted or a sorted T cell fraction (not recorded which). The chain couples TRBV20-1 to TRBJ2-3; unclear D gene. This clonotype was sampled from a male donor with ankylosing spondylitis. The CDR3 DNA is TGCAGTGCCCCTAGTCCTCAAAGAAGGTATACGCAGTATTTT. It specifies CSAPSPQRRYTQYF.